One sample yielded the 2 T cell receptor beta chains listed below, sequenced in a study of lymphopenia after photon versus proton radiotherapy. The protocol was immunoSEQ multiplex PCR, while the TCRdb copy is restricted to in-frame clones and leaves out a portion. The repertoire holds tens of thousands of clones, with about 80% as singletons. The sequencing used peripheral blood, collected from a patient treated with proton-based radiotherapy. Receptor source: a woman between 70 and 85 years old with pancreatic cancer.

The chain employs TRBV28 and TRBJ2-1; no clear D gene. The CDR3 contains 12 residues. V lost 7 bases and J lost 5, with 9 bases in between. The germline gives CDR1 MDHEN, CDR2 SYDVKM. CDR3 bases: TGTGCCAGCAAAGAGGTCGACAATGAGCAGTTCTTC. Translation gives CASKEVDNEQFF.

This chain connects TRBV30 to TRBJ1-1; no definite D call. Germline V gene sequence: CDR1 GTSNPN, CDR2 SVGIG (reference sequence). The length of the CDR3 is 13 residues. With 3 bases removed from V and 5 bases from J, the gap between germline ends came to 13 bases. CDR3 DNA: TGTGCCTGGAGAATTGGGTTCGGGACTGAAGCTTTCTTT. Protein: CAWRIGFGTEAFF.